These 3 T cell receptor beta chains originate from one sample sequenced in a study of blood T cell repertoires in COVID-19. Some clones are missing from TCRdb's copy, which holds only in-frame ones; the method was immunoSEQ multiplex PCR. Of some 120,000 clones detected, around 87% appear once; the ten largest clones hold approximately 3.3%. Sequencing was performed on peripheral blood. The receptors stem from a woman aged 55-70 years with acute or convalescent COVID-19.

The genes are TRBV3-1 (or the pseudogene TRBV3-2) and TRBJ2-1; the D gene is possibly TRBD1 (5 bases). V was pared by 0 bases and J by 4 bases, with 10 bases between. This CDR3 region has 15 residues. Germline assignment: CDR1 LGHDT and CDR2 YNNKEL (reference sequence). The CDR3 DNA reads TGTGCCAGCAGCCAAGATGGGGCTGGATACAATGAGCAGTTCTTC. It codes for CASSQDGAGYNEQFF.

The V gene is TRBV5-1, the J gene TRBJ1-1; D unclear. Germline V gene lookup returns CDR1 SGHRS and CDR2 YFSETQ. The CDR3 is made up of 13 amino acids. V lost 1 base, J lost 3 bases, and 7 bases lay in between. The CDR3 DNA reads TGCGCCAGCAGCTTGACAGACGACACTGAAGCTTTCTTT. Protein sequence: CASSLTDDTEAFF.

The V call is TRBV12-3 or TRBV12-4, the J call TRBJ1-1; possibly TRBD1 for D (5 bases). The V and J ends lost 2 bases and 8 bases respectively, with 12 bases between them. CDR3 size: 13 residues. The CDR3 loop reads CASSLSGASEAFF. The CDR3 bases are TGTGCCAGCAGTTTAAGTGGGGCGAGCGAAGCTTTCTTT.